These 16 T cell receptor beta chains were sequenced from one sample in a study of shared clonotypes between healthy human individuals. Here immunoSEQ multiplex PCR was the method, and the copy in TCRdb shows in-frame clones only, minus some. The profile shows some 1.4 million clones, over 95% of them singletons. The sequencing input was naive CD4+ T cells sorted from blood. Subset described: CD45RA+ positively selected. These receptors originate from a man between 25 and 39 years old in good health.

This sequence joins TRBV13 and TRBJ2-1; 10 bases map to TRBD2. This CDR3 spans 17 amino acids. J lost 3 bases, V lost 2 bases, and 7 bases had no gene match. CDR1 is PRHDT and CDR2 is FYEKMQ in the germline V gene (reference sequence). The CDR3 region is CASSLYASGSIYNEQFF. The CDR3 DNA reads as TGTGCCAGCAGCTTATACGCTAGCGGGAGCATCTACAATGAGCAGTTCTTC.

This rearrangement joins TRBV2 to TRBJ1-5; D is uncertain. Germline loops: CDR1 SNHLY, CDR2 FYNNEI. This CDR3 region has 14 residues. V shed 1 base and J shed 7 bases, with 11 bases lying between them. The CDR3 DNA reads as TGTGCCAGCAGTGAAGGACGGGCTTGGCAGCCCCAGCATTTT. It encodes CASSEGRAWQPQHF.

The chain has TRBV29-1 and TRBJ2-5; no definite D call. Germline V CDR1 and CDR2: SQVTM, ANQGSEA. This CDR3 has 13 amino acids. Trimming stripped 7 bases from V and 3 bases from J, with 15 bases between. As DNA, the CDR3 is TGCAGCGGCGTCCCCGCGGCGGAAGAGACCCAGTACTTC. Its protein is CSGVPAAEETQYF.

V and J are TRBV11-2 and TRBJ2-3; possibly TRBD1 for D (6 bases). Germline-derived CDR1 and CDR2 are SGHAT and FQNNGV. V gave up 6 bases and J gave up 6 bases, with 19 bases separating them. The CDR3 covers 15 residues. The CDR3 DNA reads TGTGCCAGCAGACAACAGGGTTTGCAGGTGGATACGCAGTATTTT. Translating gives CASRQQGLQVDTQYF. Together with reference TRBV11-2 and TRBJ2-3, the CDR3 gives the full variable domain: EAGVAQSPRYKIIEKRQSVAFWCNPISGHATLYWYQQILGQGPKLLIQFQNNGVVDDSQLPKDRFSAERLKGVDSTLKIQPAKLEDSAVYLCASRQQGLQVDTQYFGPGTRLTVL.

V usage is TRBV19 and J usage is TRBJ2-1, with TRBD2 matching 8 bases. Losses at the gene ends were 9 bases for V and 8 bases for J; bases not matched to a gene: 6. Germline V gene data show CDR1 as LNHDA and CDR2 as SQIVND (reference sequence). CDR3 length equals 12 residues. The CDR3 DNA reads TGTGCCAGCGGGACTAGAGTCGATGAGCAGTTCTTC. Protein sequence: CASGTRVDEQFF.

The chain recombines TRBV6-5 with TRBJ1-2; TRBD1 agrees at 8 bases. Trimming cost V 6 bases and J 8 bases; bases outside gene matches: 8. The CDR3 runs to 13 residues. Germline V lookup: CDR1 MNHEY, CDR2 SVGAGI. CDR3 nucleotide sequence: TGTGCCAGCAGGCAGACAGGGGCAGGAGGCTACACCTTC. It yields the protein CASRQTGAGGYTF.

CDR3 sequence (DNA): TGTGCCAGCAGCTTAGTGCTGAGGGCGGGCTACAATGAGCAGTTCTTC. This translates into CASSLVLRAGYNEQFF. J is TRBJ2-1 and V is TRBV11-2, with a possible D match to TRBD2 (5 bases). The CDR3 has 16 residues. Germline lookup yields CDR1 SGHAT and CDR2 FQNNGV. With 1 base removed from V and 3 bases from J, the gap between germline ends came to 13 bases.

The chain has TRBV28 and TRBJ2-3; 13 bases align to TRBD2. Germline CDR1 is MDHEN and CDR2 is SYDVKM. There are 15 residues in the CDR3. V dropped 7 bases and J dropped 4; count of bases not matched to a gene: 5. Written as DNA, the CDR3 is TGTGCCAGCACGAGGACTAGCGGGAGAGCAGATACGCAGTATTTT. It codes for CASTRTSGRADTQYF.

Here the CDR3 DNA reads TGTGCCAGCAGGGCAGCGGGAGGCTACGAGCAGTACTTC. Its translation: CASRAAGGYEQYF. This sequence joins TRBV6-5 and TRBJ2-7; 9 positions match TRBD2. The CDR3 totals 13 residues. J gave up 3 bases and V 6 bases, and 3 bases lay outside the gene matches. Germline V gene data show CDR1 as MNHEY and CDR2 as SVGAGI.

Comments on this clone: Within the sample, other DNA sequences also encode this same CDR3. J is TRBJ2-3 and V is TRBV9; 10 positions match TRBD2. CDR3 size: 15 residues. Germline V gene lookup returns CDR1 SGDLS and CDR2 YYNGEE. V gave up 0 bases and J gave up 4 bases; unmatched junction bases: 2. CDR3 sequence reads: CASSVGLAGADTQYF. In DNA, the CDR3 is TGTGCCAGCAGCGTAGGGCTAGCGGGAGCAGATACGCAGTATTTT.

This rearrangement joins TRBV5-5 to TRBJ1-2; D possibly corresponds to TRBD1 (6 bases). Trimming left V 4 bases short and J 0 bases short, with 13 bases between. CDR1 is SGHKS and CDR2 is YYEKEE in the germline V gene (reference sequence). There are 15 residues in the CDR3. The DNA of the CDR3 is TGTGCCAGCAGCCGAGCAGGACAGACTAACTATGGCTACACCTTC. It codes for CASSRAGQTNYGYTF.

This sequence joins TRBV6-1 and TRBJ2-5; D not certain. V was clipped by 0 bases and J by 5 bases, with 13 bases between them. CDR3 length equals 15 residues. Germline V gene data show CDR1 as MNHNS and CDR2 as SASEGT. The CDR3 region has the DNA TGTGCCAGCAGTGAAGCGTCGTGGGAACGTGAGACCCAGTACTTC. This codes for CASSEASWERETQYF.

This chain uses TRBV28 with TRBJ1-5; TRBD1 aligns across 7 bases. Germline V gene sequence: CDR1 MDHEN, CDR2 SYDVKM. V lost 8 bases, J lost 7 bases, and 8 bases stayed unmatched. The CDR3 loop spans 13 amino acids. The CDR3 bases are TGTGCCAGCGATCGACAGGGTGGGCAGCCCCAGCATTTT. Protein: CASDRQGGQPQHF.

The V gene is TRBV15, the J gene TRBJ1-5; possible D gene TRBD1, 6 bases. Germline V lookup: CDR1 LNHNV, CDR2 YYDKDF (reference sequence). V was cut by 0 bases and J by 2 bases, with 20 bases left in between. There are 19 residues in the CDR3. The CDR3 sequence is CATSRDIWGARTGNQPQHF. CDR3 nucleotides: TGTGCCACCAGCAGAGATATTTGGGGGGCCAGGACGGGCAATCAGCCCCAGCATTTT.

This clone came up once. V and J are TRBV19 and TRBJ2-7, with D unresolved. The CDR3 has 14 amino acids. With 4 bases removed from V and 2 bases from J, the gap between germline ends came to 12 bases. CDR1 and CDR2 (germline): LNHDA, SQIVND (reference sequence). The DNA for the CDR3 is TGTGCCAGTAGTAAACCGGGTTACCCCTACGAGCAGTACTTC. This translates into CASSKPGYPYEQYF.

CDR3 bases: TGTGCCAGTAGTAGCACGGTTAGCACAGATACGCAGTATTTT. This translates into CASSSTVSTDTQYF. The chain combines TRBV19 with TRBJ2-3; D not resolved. Germline CDR1 is LNHDA and CDR2 is SQIVND (reference sequence). The CDR3 contains 14 residues. Trimming left V 4 bases short and J 0 bases short, with 8 bases between.